The 7 T cell receptor beta chains below come from one sample, sequenced in a study of cytomegalovirus exposure and HLA in healthy donors. PCR amplification relied on 60 Vbeta primers (plus 13 Jbeta primers). Profiling relied on immunoSEQ multiplex PCR, and the TCRdb table lists in-frame clones only, not all of them. The sample includes roughly 120,000 clones. Sequencing was done on a sample of PBMCs. The receptor set was obtained from a man aged 35 to 55 in good health and CMV-seronegative.

J is TRBJ1-1 and V is TRBV6-6; D gene unclear. Trimming removed 5 bases from V and 10 bases from J, with 11 bases in between. The CDR3 totals 11 residues. Germline CDR1 is MNHNY and CDR2 is SVGAGI (reference sequence). The CDR3 reads CASSPGSRAFF. The DNA of the CDR3 is TGTGCCAGCAGTCCTGGGTCTAGAGCTTTCTTT.

The chain recombines TRBV28 with TRBJ1-4; D is ambiguous. This CDR3 comprises 12 residues. The germline gives CDR1 MDHEN, CDR2 SYDVKM. V was cut by 6 bases and J by 7 bases, with 9 bases left in between. CDR3 nucleotide sequence: TGTGCCAGCAGCACCCCAGGTGAAAAACTGTTTTTT. Translation gives CASSTPGEKLFF.

To note about this clone: This sample includes further DNA sequences coding for the same CDR3. V usage is TRBV18 and J usage is TRBJ1-4; possible D gene TRBD1, 5 bases. The CDR3 has 14 residues. Germline assignment: CDR1 KGHSH and CDR2 LQKENI. V was cut by 5 bases and J by 6 bases, with 13 bases left in between. The CDR3 DNA follows: TGTGCCAGCTCATTCAAAGGGGCTGATGAAAAACTGTTTTTT. This gives the protein CASSFKGADEKLFF.

The CDR3 DNA reads as TGTGCCAGCAGCTTACACGGAGCCAACACTGAAGCTTTCTTT. This gives the protein CASSLHGANTEAFF. The chain is built from TRBV11-3 and TRBJ1-1; D gene uncertain. V shed 2 bases and J shed 2 bases, with 9 bases lying between them. The CDR3 runs 14 residues. Germline CDR1 is SGHNT and CDR2 is YENEEA.

The genes are TRBV28 and TRBJ2-2; D may be TRBD1 (5 bases). The CDR3 contains 13 residues. The germline V and J ends were trimmed by 6 bases and 5 bases, with 10 bases remaining between them. Per germline, CDR1 MDHEN and CDR2 SYDVKM. For the CDR3, the DNA is TGTGCCAGCAGACCACAGGTTACCGGGGAGCTGTTTTTT. Translated: CASRPQVTGELFF.

A remark on this clone: At one end the junction does not follow the germline gene, possibly because of a read error. V usage is TRBV7-7 and J usage is TRBJ2-5, with 9 bases aligning to TRBD2. Germline loops: CDR1 SSHAT, CDR2 FNYEAQ (reference sequence). This CDR3 has 15 residues. The CDR3 region has the DNA TGTGCTAGCAGCCCAGATGCGGGAGGGCGGGAGACCCAGTACTTC. Its protein is CASSPDAGGRETQYF.

The V and J genes are TRBV5-1 and TRBJ1-2; D is undetermined. Germline values: CDR1 SGHRS, CDR2 YFSETQ. Trimming pared 3 bases from V and 6 bases from J, leaving 9 bases between. The CDR3 extends over 12 amino acids. CDR3 nucleotide sequence: TGCGCCAGCAGCTACTCTTTGAATGGCTACACCTTC. Its translation: CASSYSLNGYTF.